The entry below describes one T cell receptor (beta chain). The antigen is undetermined. Naivety among CD8 cells was defined by CD45RO negativity and positive CCR7 selection, thereby excluding terminally differentiated effector memory CD45RA+ cells. The donors, healthy adults who were HIV-negative, had experienced no recent acute infections or vaccinations. This entry comes from a study of shared clonotypes between healthy human individuals. Per the germline V gene, CDR1 is SGHAT and CDR2 is FQNNGV. This CDR3 contains 14 residues. V lost 7 bases and J lost 2, with 12 bases in between. Study-level results: Some naive CD4 clonotypes, 4% to 6%, turned up in common across a handful of donors.

TCRdb's copy holds only in-frame clones and misses some; the assay was immunoSEQ multiplex PCR. The sample yields around 600,000 clones, 85% to 95% seen once. This receptor was taken from a woman aged 30 to 39 in good health. Sequenced: naive CD8+ T cells sorted from blood. The V call is TRBV11-2, the J call TRBJ2-1; D tentatively reads TRBD1 or TRBD2 (5 bases each). The chain's CDR3 is CASNLGTTYNEQFF. The CDR3 DNA is TGTGCCAGCAACCTAGGGACGACCTACAATGAGCAGTTCTTC.